A single sample is the source of the 23 T cell receptor beta chains below, sequenced in a study of T cells after yellow fever vaccination. TCRdb analysed the 5' RACE reads with MiXCR anew, one entry per CDR3 protein. The profile covers approximately 550,000 distinct CDR3 sequences, with approximately 15% appearing a single time and more than 13% taken by the ten largest. The sample was PBMCs, taken on the day of the yellow fever booster vaccination. The receptors here all came from a man younger than 40 who received the YFV17D yellow fever vaccine.

This clonotype was seen only a few times. The chain employs TRBV9 and TRBJ2-7; D is possibly TRBD2 (6 bases). This CDR3 region has 15 residues. CDR1 is SGDLS and CDR2 is YYNGEE in the germline V gene. Trimming removed 0 bases from V and 4 bases from J, with 14 bases in between. CDR3 sequence reads: CASSVEGLEGYEQYF. The CDR3 bases are TGTGCCAGCAGCGTAGAGGGTCTGGAGGGGTACGAGCAGTACTTC.

The chain joins TRBV25-1 to TRBJ1-4; D remains unclear. CDR1 and CDR2 from the germline V gene are MGHDK and SYGVNS. Trimming pared 2 bases from V and 8 bases from J, leaving 12 bases between. The CDR3 is 14 amino acids. CDR3 in amino acids: CASSESKGREKLFF. Here the CDR3 DNA reads TGTGCCAGCAGTGAAAGTAAGGGAAGGGAAAAACTGTTTTTT.

The chain carries TRBV18 and TRBJ2-6; TRBD1 matches 10 bases. Germline CDR1 is KGHSH and CDR2 is LQKENI. The CDR3 is made up of 16 amino acids. Trimming at V came to 3 bases and at J to 1 base, leaving 0 bases not matched to a gene. CDR3 nucleotide sequence: TGTGCCAGCTCACCGGGACAGGGGTCTGGGGCCAACGTCCTGACTTTC. As protein: CASSPGQGSGANVLTF.

This clonotype was seen more than once but under ten times. This chain joins TRBV5-1 and TRBJ1-1; D might be TRBD1 (6 bases). The CDR3 covers 15 residues. The germline CDR1 and CDR2 sequences are SGHRS and YFSETQ. Trimming took 4 bases from V and 2 from J, leaving 15 bases between them. The CDR3 coding sequence is TGCGCCAGCAGCACAGACGGACAGCCTAACACTGAAGCTTTCTTT. As protein: CASSTDGQPNTEAFF.

This clonotype turned up a few times. The CDR3 reads CASTNFGLAGVRDNEQFF. DNA for the CDR3: TGTGCCAGCACCAATTTCGGACTAGCGGGAGTTAGGGACAATGAGCAGTTCTTC. The gene calls are TRBV2 and TRBJ2-1; TRBD2 aligns across 13 bases. V lost 7 bases, J lost 5 bases, and 14 bases stayed unmatched. The CDR3 extends over 18 amino acids. The germline CDR1 and CDR2 sequences are SNHLY and FYNNEI.

Comment on this clonotype: Germline is not matched at one junction end, which may reflect a read error. This chain uses TRBV20-1 with TRBJ2-5; 9 bases fit TRBD1. Germline CDR1 is DFQATT and CDR2 is SNEGSKA (reference sequence). There are 17 residues in the CDR3. The CDR3 DNA reads TGCAGTGCTAGAGACTTTAGGACAGGGGAGAACCAAGAGACCCAGAACTTC. Its translation is CSARDFRTGENQETQNF.

The gene calls are TRBV12-3 or TRBV12-4 and TRBJ2-3, with TRBD2 matching 7 bases. This CDR3 comprises 15 residues. V gave up 6 bases and J gave up 6 bases; unmatched junction bases: 12. The CDR3 loop reads CASRFLGRGYDTQYF. In DNA form, the CDR3 reads TGTGCCAGCAGATTCCTGGGGAGGGGTTACGATACGCAGTATTTT.

The rearrangement joins TRBV6-5 to TRBJ2-5; either TRBD1 or TRBD2 may supply D (5 bases each). This CDR3 is built from 15 residues. The germline V gene encodes CDR1 MNHEY and CDR2 SVGAGI. Deletions cut 4 bases from V and 2 bases from J, with 14 bases between. The CDR3: CASSWGDSRQETQYF. The CDR3 DNA reads TGTGCCAGCAGTTGGGGAGACAGCCGACAAGAGACCCAGTACTTC.

This clonotype has more than one count but fewer than ten. V and J are TRBV12-3 or TRBV12-4 and TRBJ2-5; perhaps TRBD2 as D (7 bases). Deletions cut 8 bases from V and 5 bases from J, with 12 bases between. The CDR3 covers 12 residues. The DNA for the CDR3 is TGTGCCAGCGGGGGGGGCCGTGAGACCCAGTACTTC. This encodes CASGGGRETQYF.

CDR3 coding DNA: TGCGCCAGCAGTTGCACGGTAGCGGGGCCAGTCACAGATACGCAGTATTTT. Its translation: CASSCTVAGPVTDTQYF. The chain employs TRBV23-1 and TRBJ2-3; 8 bases fit TRBD2. Being an ORF, TRBV23-1 has a function that is uncertain. The CDR3 runs to 17 residues. The junction had 12 bases not matched to a gene; V was cut back by 5 bases and J by 2 bases.

J is TRBJ1-5 and V is TRBV4-3; D remains ambiguous. The germline CDR1 and CDR2 sequences are LGHNA and YSLEER. Trimming stripped 0 bases from V and 3 bases from J, with 9 bases between. This CDR3 comprises 15 residues. DNA for the CDR3: TGCGCCAGCAGCCAAGATCGCGGGTACAATCAGCCCCAGCATTTT. Amino acids: CASSQDRGYNQPQHF.

This clonotype was seen a few times. The chain combines TRBV4-3 with TRBJ2-1; D call uncertain. CDR1 LGHNA and CDR2 YSLEER come from the germline V gene. Deletions cut 0 bases from V and 6 bases from J, with 9 bases between. The CDR3 is made up of 14 amino acids. The CDR3 sequence: CASSQDLLLNEQFF. CDR3 sequence (DNA): TGCGCCAGCAGCCAAGATCTTTTACTCAATGAGCAGTTCTTC.

This chain connects TRBV30 to TRBJ2-1; TRBD1 matches at 7 bases. Trimming took 3 bases from V and 9 from J; bases not matched to a gene: 8. The CDR3 runs to 13 residues. The germline CDR1 and CDR2 sequences are GTSNPN and SVGIG (reference sequence). The CDR3 is CAWSQTTGLEQFF. CDR3 bases: TGTGCCTGGAGCCAAACGACAGGGCTTGAGCAGTTCTTC.

This clonotype was found a few times. V and J are TRBV7-2 and TRBJ1-5, with no clear D. Trimming removed 4 bases at V and 6 bases at J, with 19 bases between. CDR1 is SGHTA, CDR2 FQGNSA, per germline. The CDR3 spans 16 residues. The CDR3 DNA reads as TGTGCCAGCAGCTCCTCGACGGTGCCCTTTAGTCAGCCCCAGCATTTT. Protein product: CASSSSTVPFSQPQHF.

The chain joins TRBV6-2 or TRBV6-3 to TRBJ2-7; no firm D call. The V end lost 1 base, the J end lost 6 bases, and 13 bases lay between the germline ends. Germline V gives CDR1 MNHEY, CDR2 SVGEGT. This CDR3 region has 14 residues. Written as DNA, the CDR3 is TGTGCCAGCAGTTACTTACTACTACGGGTCGAGCAGTACTTC. Translating gives CASSYLLLRVEQYF.

This clonotype was detected only a few times. The chain employs TRBV12-3 or TRBV12-4 and TRBJ2-2; D possibly corresponds to TRBD2 (6 bases). V lost 3 bases to trimming and J lost 6 bases, with 8 bases between them. This CDR3 comprises 13 residues. This CDR3 is CASSFGGSGELFF. The CDR3 DNA sequence: TGTGCCAGCAGTTTTGGAGGGTCCGGGGAGCTGTTTTTT.

The rearrangement uses TRBV6-5 and TRBJ2-1; D might be TRBD1 (6 bases). Germline V gene lookup returns CDR1 MNHEY and CDR2 SVGAGI. Deletions cut 4 bases from V and 1 base from J, with 11 bases between. This CDR3 has 15 amino acids. CDR3 coding DNA: TGTGCCAGCAGTTCGACGAGGGGGTCCTACAATGAGCAGTTCTTC. Translated: CASSSTRGSYNEQFF.

The V gene is TRBV7-2, the J gene TRBJ2-1, with 7 bases identical to TRBD2. The germline V gene has CDR1 SGHTA and CDR2 FQGNSA. There are 16 residues in the CDR3. The V segment lost 4 bases and the J segment 1 base; nucleotides outside the gene matches: 7. The CDR3 bases are TGTGCCAGCAGCTCACCGGGACTACCTTCCTACAATGAGCAGTTCTTC. Protein: CASSSPGLPSYNEQFF.

This chain uses TRBV24-1 with TRBJ2-2; D is ambiguous. The CDR3 has 15 amino acids. Germline CDR1 and CDR2: KGHDR and SFDVKD. Trimming stripped 6 bases from V and 2 bases from J, with 12 bases between. The CDR3 nucleotides are TGTGCCACCAGTAATGTCGTAGTTAACACCGGGGAGCTGTTTTTT. Its protein is CATSNVVVNTGELFF.

This clonotype turned up a few times. The gene calls are TRBV5-1 and TRBJ2-1; D may be TRBD2 (7 bases). Germline CDR1 SGHRS, CDR2 YFSETQ. Between the trimmed V and J ends, which lost 0 bases and 8 bases, there was a span of 15 bases. This CDR3 contains 15 residues. For the CDR3, the DNA is TGCGCCAGCAGCTTGGGGCTCAAAGGGGGGGATGAGCAGTTCTTC. This gives the protein CASSLGLKGGDEQFF.

V gene TRBV20-1 combines with J gene TRBJ2-7; D may be TRBD2 (6 bases). This CDR3 region has 13 residues. V was shortened by 3 bases and J by 2 bases, with 11 bases between the two germline ends. CDR1 and CDR2 (germline): DFQATT, SNEGSKA (reference sequence). The CDR3 loop is CSAREGSTYEQYF. CDR3 bases: TGCAGTGCTAGGGAGGGATCGACCTACGAGCAGTACTTC.

This clonotype has only a few counts. The genes are TRBV27 and TRBJ2-3, with 8 bases fitting TRBD2. CDR3 length equals 15 residues. Germline V CDR1 and CDR2: MNHEY, SMNVEV (reference sequence). V dropped 5 bases and J dropped 2; count of bases not matched to a gene: 6. The CDR3 protein is CASSLYSGDTDTQYF. The CDR3 nucleotides read TGTGCCAGCAGTCTTTATAGCGGGGACACAGATACGCAGTATTTT.

This chain links TRBV29-1 with TRBJ2-2; 11 nucleotides agree with TRBD1. Germline V gene data show CDR1 as SQVTM and CDR2 as ANQGSEA. The CDR3 is 18 residues long. With 4 bases clipped from V and 4 bases from J, the junction kept 14 bases outside the gene matches. The CDR3 DNA reads TGCAGCGTTGTAGGGTTAGGACAGGGGGCTTTGGGCACCGGGGAGCTGTTTTTT. Its protein product is CSVVGLGQGALGTGELFF.